One sample yielded the 5 T cell receptor beta chains listed below, sequenced in a study of blood T cell repertoires in COVID-19. TCRdb's table, derived via immunoSEQ multiplex PCR, lists solely in-frame clones and lacks some. Of under 150,000 clones listed, under 95% are singletons. The sample was peripheral blood. Every receptor here comes from a man between 60 and 70 years old with COVID-19, enrolled during active disease.

This chain uses TRBV7-9 with TRBJ2-7; 7 bases fit TRBD2. The CDR3 extends over 15 amino acids. CDR1 and CDR2 from the germline V gene are SEHNR and FQNEAQ (reference sequence). J was trimmed by 0 bases and V by 1 base; bases with no gene match: 3. The CDR3 nucleotides are TGTGCCAGCAGCTTAGGTGGGACTAACTCCTACGAGCAGTACTTC. Translating it yields CASSLGGTNSYEQYF.

V usage is TRBV11-2 and J usage is TRBJ2-2, with unresolved D. The ends were cut back, 4 bases at V and 2 bases at J, with 8 bases in the middle. In germline, CDR1 is SGHAT, CDR2 FQNNGV. The CDR3 runs 14 residues. The CDR3 is CASSSPTNTGELFF. For the CDR3, the DNA is TGTGCCAGCAGCTCCCCGACTAACACCGGGGAGCTGTTTTTT.

This chain links TRBV24-1 with TRBJ2-1, with 7 bases fitting TRBD2. The germline V gene has CDR1 KGHDR and CDR2 SFDVKD. There are 13 residues in the CDR3. The V gene end was trimmed by 1 base and the J gene end by 9 bases; junction bases not matched to a gene: 2. The CDR3 sequence is CATSDLAGFEQFF. The CDR3 DNA sequence: TGTGCCACCAGTGATTTAGCGGGGTTTGAGCAGTTCTTC.

Only one count was recorded for this clone. The J gene is TRBJ2-3, the V gene TRBV4-2; the D gene is possibly TRBD2 (5 bases). CDR1 is LGHNA, CDR2 YNFKEQ, per germline. CDR3 length equals 16 residues. Deletions cut 0 bases from V and 0 bases from J, with 10 bases between. The CDR3 DNA reads as TGTGCCAGCAGCCAAGATACCGGGATTAGCACAGATACGCAGTATTTT. The encoded protein is CASSQDTGISTDTQYF.

The rearrangement uses TRBV4-2 and TRBJ2-5; D perhaps matches TRBD2 (6 bases). In germline, CDR1 is LGHNA, CDR2 YNFKEQ. The CDR3 covers 16 residues. Trimming took 4 bases from V and 4 from J, leaving 19 bases between them. CDR3 DNA: TGTGCCAGCAGCCGGAGCGCCGGGAGTCGGGGAGAGACCCAGTACTTC. As protein: CASSRSAGSRGETQYF.